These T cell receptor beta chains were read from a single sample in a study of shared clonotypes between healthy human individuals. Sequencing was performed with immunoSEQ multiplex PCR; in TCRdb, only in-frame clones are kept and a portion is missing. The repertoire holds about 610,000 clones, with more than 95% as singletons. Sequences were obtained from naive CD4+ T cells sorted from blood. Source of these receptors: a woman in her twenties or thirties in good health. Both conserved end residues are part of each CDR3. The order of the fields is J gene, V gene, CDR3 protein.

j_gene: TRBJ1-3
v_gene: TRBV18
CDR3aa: CASSPAGSSSGNTIYF

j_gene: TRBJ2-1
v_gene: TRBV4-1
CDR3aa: CASSQPPGQGYNEQFF

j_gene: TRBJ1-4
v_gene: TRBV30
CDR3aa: CAWSVSGGLGEKLFF

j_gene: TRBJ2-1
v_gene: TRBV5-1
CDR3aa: CASKQAVGDEQFF

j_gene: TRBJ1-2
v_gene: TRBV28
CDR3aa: CASGQTRGYTF

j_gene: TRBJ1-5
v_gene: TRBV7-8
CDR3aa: CASSLTYGPQPGPQHF

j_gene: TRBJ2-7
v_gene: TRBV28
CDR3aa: CASSFRGHSGKQYF

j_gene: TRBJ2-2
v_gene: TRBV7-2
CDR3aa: CASRGGQLDTGELFF

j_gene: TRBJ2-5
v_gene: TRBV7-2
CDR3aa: CASSLAVRTSGQETQYF

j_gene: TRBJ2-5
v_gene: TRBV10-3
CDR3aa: CAARGNQETQYF

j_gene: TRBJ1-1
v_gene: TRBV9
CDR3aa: CASSSRGAAEVVGAFF

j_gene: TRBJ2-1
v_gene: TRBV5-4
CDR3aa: CASSTQLAGGNEQFF

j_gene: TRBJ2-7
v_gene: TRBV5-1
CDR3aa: CASSLAGDSASSYEQYF

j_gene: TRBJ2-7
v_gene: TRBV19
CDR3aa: CASSIYREESYEQYF

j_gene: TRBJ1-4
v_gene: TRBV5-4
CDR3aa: CASSPGTDNEKLFF

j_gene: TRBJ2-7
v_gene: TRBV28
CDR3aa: CASSSRQGGREQYF

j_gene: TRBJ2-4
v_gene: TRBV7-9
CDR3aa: CASSQTEWAKNIQYF

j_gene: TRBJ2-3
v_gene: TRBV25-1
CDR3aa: CASSEPVREYTDTQYF

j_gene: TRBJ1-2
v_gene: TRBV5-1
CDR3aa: CASSLAVGITSDYGYTF

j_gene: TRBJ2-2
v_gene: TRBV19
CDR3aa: CASIRGEGGAGELFF

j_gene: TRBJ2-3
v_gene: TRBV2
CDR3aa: CASSNYRGPDTQYF

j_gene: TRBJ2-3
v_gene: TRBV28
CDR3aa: CASSPRGAMDTQYF